Presented here are 10 T cell receptor beta chains from one specimen sequenced in a study of long-term antiretroviral therapy in people with HIV (dated by TCRdb to the early 2020s). Sequencing of the TRB variable region was done with the immunoSEQ hsTCRB v3.0 assay at survey level resolution. TCRdb took over this immuneACCESS table, retaining in-frame rearrangements with V and J assigned. Such tables are incomplete; in checked studies, under half of the missing clones stem from an unresolved V gene, and the remainder is unexplained. This sample has about 18,000 clones in its table, and 80% to 90% of those were observed once. The ten largest make up roughly 18% of the sample. The sample consisted of unsorted PBMCs, taken 0.6 years after starting antiretroviral therapy. These receptors were taken from a woman between 18 and 29 years old with HIV.

The chain combines TRBV10-3 with TRBJ1-2, with D hard to call. CDR3 length: 15 amino acids. Deletions cut 0 bases from V and 4 bases from J, with 12 bases between. Germline CDR1 reads ENHRY; CDR2 reads SYGVKD. CDR3 bases: TGTGCCATCAGTGAGTCTGGCCTGTTTGCCTATGGCTACACCTTC. Residues: CAISESGLFAYGYTF.

The gene calls are TRBV30 and TRBJ1-5; D possibly corresponds to TRBD1 (6 bases). Germline V lookup: CDR1 GTSNPN, CDR2 SVGIG (reference sequence). The CDR3 is made up of 14 amino acids. V was shortened by 2 bases and J by 3 bases, with 11 bases between the two germline ends. CDR3: CAWSLGDTNQPQHF. In DNA, the CDR3 is TGTGCCTGGAGTCTCGGGGACACCAATCAGCCCCAGCATTTT.

This chain connects TRBV11-2 to TRBJ2-1, with D maybe TRBD2 (6 bases). V shed 5 bases and J shed 7 bases, with 15 bases lying between them. CDR1 is SGHAT, CDR2 FQNNGV, per germline. The CDR3 contains 14 residues. DNA for the CDR3: TGTGCCAGCAGCGGACTCGGGACTGGGAATGAGCAGTTCTTC. This gives the protein CASSGLGTGNEQFF.

The V call is TRBV7-6, the J call TRBJ2-5; possible D gene TRBD2, 6 bases. The V gene's germline CDR1 is SGHVS and CDR2 FNYEAQ. This CDR3 is 14 amino acids long. Trimming left V 1 base short and J 5 bases short, with 11 bases between. In DNA, the CDR3 is TGTGCCAGCAGCTTAGGGGGGGTCGGGGAGACCCAGTACTTC. It codes for CASSLGGVGETQYF.

The chain links TRBV29-1 to TRBJ1-1; D is perhaps TRBD1 (6 bases). The CDR3 is 13 amino acids. Germline V CDR1 and CDR2: SQVTM, ANQGSEA. With 7 bases removed from V and 0 bases from J, the gap between germline ends came to 12 bases. The CDR3 sequence: CSGGQGLNTEAFF. The CDR3 DNA follows: TGCAGCGGGGGTCAGGGGCTGAACACTGAAGCTTTCTTT.

This chain uses TRBV2 with TRBJ2-1; 8 bases are shared with TRBD2. Germline CDR1 is SNHLY and CDR2 is FYNNEI. V was clipped by 4 bases and J by 7 bases; unmatched bases: 6. The length of the CDR3 is 14 residues. CDR3 sequence: CASSGGTSRNEQFF. The CDR3, as DNA: TGTGCCAGCAGTGGGGGGACTAGTAGGAATGAGCAGTTCTTC.

The V gene is TRBV6-1, the J gene TRBJ2-7, with D perhaps given as TRBD1 or TRBD2 (5 bases each). Germline assignment: CDR1 MNHNS and CDR2 SASEGT. Trimming pared 1 base from V and 2 bases from J, leaving 12 bases between. CDR3 size: 15 residues. CDR3 nucleotide sequence: TGTGCCAGCAGTGAAGATCAGGGACGGACCTACGAGCAGTACTTC. It specifies CASSEDQGRTYEQYF.

The gene calls are TRBV5-6 and TRBJ1-2, with unresolved D. Germline-derived CDR1 and CDR2 are SGHDT and YYEEEE. Trimming took 3 bases from V and 2 from J, leaving 20 bases between them. The CDR3 contains 17 residues. The CDR3 loop is CASSSELTFRNNYGYTF. The CDR3 DNA follows: TGTGCCAGCAGCTCAGAGCTGACCTTCAGGAACAACTATGGCTACACCTTC.

CDR3 sequence: CASSFGQGEGNEQFF. CDR3 nucleotides: TGTGCCAGCAGTTTTGGTCAGGGTGAAGGGAATGAGCAGTTCTTC. The gene calls are TRBV27 and TRBJ2-1, with D possibly being TRBD1 (5 bases). Trimming shortened V by 3 bases and J by 7 bases, and 16 bases separated the two germline ends. Germline V gives CDR1 MNHEY, CDR2 SMNVEV (reference sequence). The CDR3 runs to 15 residues.

The J gene is TRBJ1-5, the V gene TRBV2; a weak D match, TRBD1 (5 bases). V shed 5 bases and J shed 7 bases, with 12 bases lying between them. The germline gives CDR1 SNHLY, CDR2 FYNNEI. There are 13 residues in the CDR3. This chain's CDR3 is CASSSGSGQPQHF. The DNA for the CDR3 is TGTGCCAGCAGTTCAGGGTCTGGGCAGCCCCAGCATTTT.